The rows below give T cell receptor beta chains drawn from one sample of a study of beta chain features in type 1 diabetes. Produced via immunoSEQ multiplex PCR; TCRdb's table is partial and in-frame only. The data show roughly 400,000 clones, with around 15% seen just once and about 0.018% held by the top ten. Sequencing was carried out using naive CD4+ T cells from blood. The receptors here all came from a young woman in good health. The CDR3 runs from the conserved cysteine through the conserved F or W. The D gene is left open where the match is weak. For some rows the clone size is stated as once, few or many, or as a class when expanded; others skip it.

d_call: NA
v_call: TRBV19
clone_size: few
j_call: TRBJ2-4
cdr3_aa: CASSRTVSPGDIQYF
cdr3_nt: TGTGCCAGTAGTCGGACCGTATCTCCGGGGGACATTCAGTACTTC

d_call: NA
v_call: TRBV7-9
clone_size: few
j_call: TRBJ2-7
cdr3_aa: CASSLMGSTYEQYF
cdr3_nt: TGTGCCAGCAGCTTGATGGGTAGCACCTACGAGCAGTACTTC

d_call: TRBD2
v_call: TRBV2
clone_size: NA
j_call: TRBJ2-3
cdr3_aa: CASRTSSGPGSTDTQYF
cdr3_nt: TGTGCCAGCAGGACCTCTAGCGGACCCGGTAGCACAGATACGCAGTATTTT

d_call: TRBD1
v_call: TRBV11-2
clone_size: NA
j_call: TRBJ2-5
cdr3_aa: CASSTDRVETQYF
cdr3_nt: TGTGCCAGCAGCACGGACAGGGTGGAGACCCAGTACTTC

d_call: TRBD1
v_call: TRBV9
clone_size: few
j_call: TRBJ2-1
cdr3_aa: CASSVEGEGAYNEQFF
cdr3_nt: TGTGCCAGCAGCGTAGAGGGAGAGGGGGCGTACAATGAGCAGTTCTTC

d_call: NA
v_call: TRBV4-1
clone_size: NA
j_call: TRBJ2-7
cdr3_aa: CASSRDSPERSYEQYF
cdr3_nt: TGCGCCAGCAGCCGAGACTCCCCGGAGCGGTCCTACGAGCAGTACTTC

d_call: TRBD2
v_call: TRBV19
clone_size: few
j_call: TRBJ2-3
cdr3_aa: CASSMLRAGVADTQYF
cdr3_nt: TGTGCCAGTAGTATGCTACGAGCGGGAGTTGCAGATACGCAGTATTTT

d_call: NA
v_call: TRBV20-1
clone_size: few
j_call: TRBJ2-3
cdr3_aa: CSARYADTQYF
cdr3_nt: TGCAGTGCTAGATATGCAGATACGCAGTATTTT

d_call: TRBD1
v_call: TRBV15
clone_size: NA
j_call: TRBJ2-1
cdr3_aa: CATDRGAYNEQFF
cdr3_nt: TGTGCCACCGACAGGGGGGCCTACAATGAGCAGTTCTTC

d_call: NA
v_call: TRBV20-1
clone_size: few
j_call: TRBJ1-1
cdr3_aa: CSWLRSTEAFF
cdr3_nt: TGCAGTTGGCTGAGGAGCACTGAAGCTTTCTTT

d_call: NA
v_call: TRBV25-1
clone_size: few
j_call: TRBJ2-7
cdr3_aa: CASSDATTYEQYF
cdr3_nt: TGTGCCAGCAGTGACGCGACAACCTACGAGCAGTACTTC

d_call: TRBD1
v_call: TRBV30
clone_size: NA
j_call: TRBJ1-2
cdr3_aa: CAWSAQGAGTYGYTF
cdr3_nt: TGTGCCTGGAGTGCACAGGGGGCGGGTACCTATGGCTACACCTTC

d_call: TRBD2
v_call: TRBV6-5
clone_size: NA
j_call: TRBJ2-5
cdr3_aa: CASRRTSVGETQYF
cdr3_nt: TGTGCCAGCAGGAGGACTAGCGTGGGGGAGACCCAGTACTTC

d_call: TRBD2
v_call: TRBV11-2
clone_size: NA
j_call: TRBJ2-3
cdr3_aa: CASSPLPTSVSTDTQYF
cdr3_nt: TGTGCCAGCAGCCCACTCCCCACTAGCGTAAGCACAGATACGCAGTATTTT

d_call: TRBD1
v_call: TRBV28
clone_size: NA
j_call: TRBJ2-5
cdr3_aa: CASSSTGFETQYF
cdr3_nt: TGTGCCAGCAGTTCGACAGGGTTCGAGACCCAGTACTTC

d_call: NA
v_call: TRBV20-1
clone_size: few
j_call: TRBJ1-1
cdr3_aa: CSARYVTEAFF
cdr3_nt: TGCAGTGCTAGGTATGTCACTGAAGCTTTCTTT

d_call: NA
v_call: TRBV5-4
clone_size: NA
j_call: TRBJ1-5
cdr3_aa: CASSDRDSNQPQHF
cdr3_nt: TGTGCCAGCTCGGACAGAGATAGCAATCAGCCCCAGCATTTT

d_call: TRBD2
v_call: TRBV2
clone_size: NA
j_call: TRBJ2-1
cdr3_aa: CASTPGLALDNEQFF
cdr3_nt: TGTGCCAGCACACCAGGACTAGCGCTAGACAATGAGCAGTTCTTC

d_call: NA
v_call: TRBV30
clone_size: NA
j_call: TRBJ2-7
cdr3_aa: CASHGGRFYEQYF
cdr3_nt: TGTGCTTCCCATGGAGGTAGATTCTACGAGCAGTACTTC